The sequence of this TCR beta chain was determined in a study of cytomegalovirus exposure and HLA in healthy donors. As concerns this clone: No antigen is known for it.

The study ran its PCR with 60 Vbeta and 13 Jbeta primers. Only in-frame clones appear in the TCRdb table, and some are missing; sequencing was by immunoSEQ multiplex PCR. The sample has under 110,000 clones; roughly 77% are singletons. Study results and caveats: A later analysis revealed that TCR association rates differed between HLA loci, peaking at DRB1 and bottoming out at HLA-C. Evidence from a later analysis indicated that most CMV-associated TCR beta chains looked HLA-restricted.

The receptor was isolated from a man aged 40-50 years in good health and CMV-seronegative. The sample consisted of PBMCs.

The CDR3 is CASSLRTSQYEQYF. CDR3 bases: TGTGCCAGTAGTCTTCGGACTAGCCAGTACGAGCAGTACTTC. The chain links TRBV19 to TRBJ2-7; the match to TRBD2 covers 8 bases. J lost 4 bases, V lost 5 bases, and 7 bases had no gene match. This CDR3 is built from 14 residues. Germline CDR1 reads LNHDA; CDR2 reads SQIVND (reference sequence).